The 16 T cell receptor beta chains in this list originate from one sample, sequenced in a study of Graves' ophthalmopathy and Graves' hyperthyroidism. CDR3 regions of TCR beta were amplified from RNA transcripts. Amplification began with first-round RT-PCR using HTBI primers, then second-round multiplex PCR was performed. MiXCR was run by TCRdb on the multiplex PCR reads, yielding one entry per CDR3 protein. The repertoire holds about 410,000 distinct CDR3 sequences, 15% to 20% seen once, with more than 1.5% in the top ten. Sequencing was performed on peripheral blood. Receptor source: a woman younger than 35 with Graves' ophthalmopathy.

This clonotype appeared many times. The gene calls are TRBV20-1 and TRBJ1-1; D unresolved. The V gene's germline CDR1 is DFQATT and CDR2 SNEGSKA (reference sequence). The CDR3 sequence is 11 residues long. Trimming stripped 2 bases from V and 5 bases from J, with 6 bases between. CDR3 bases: TGCAGTGCTAGATCGGGGACTGAAGCTTTCTTT. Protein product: CSARSGTEAFF.

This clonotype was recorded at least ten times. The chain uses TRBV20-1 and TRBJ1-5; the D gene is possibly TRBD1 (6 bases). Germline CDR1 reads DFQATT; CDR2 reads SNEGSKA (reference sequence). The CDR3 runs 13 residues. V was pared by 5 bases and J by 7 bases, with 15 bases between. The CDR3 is CSAPRGRGQPQHF. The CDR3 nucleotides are TGCAGTGCTCCTAGGGGGAGAGGCCAGCCCCAGCATTTT.

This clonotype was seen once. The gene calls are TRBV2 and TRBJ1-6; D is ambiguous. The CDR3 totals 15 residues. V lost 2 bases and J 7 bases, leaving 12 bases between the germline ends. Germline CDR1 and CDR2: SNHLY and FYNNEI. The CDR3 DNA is TGTGCCAGCAGTGAAATGGGAAAGGACAATTCACCCCTCCACTTT. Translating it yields CASSEMGKDNSPLHF.

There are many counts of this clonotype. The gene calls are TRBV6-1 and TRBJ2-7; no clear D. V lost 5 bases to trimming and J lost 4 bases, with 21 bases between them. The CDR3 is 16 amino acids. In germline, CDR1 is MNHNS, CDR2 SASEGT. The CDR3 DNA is TGTGCCAGCAGTCCCCGAACTCGAGCAAGGGTTTACGAGCAGTACTTC. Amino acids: CASSPRTRARVYEQYF.

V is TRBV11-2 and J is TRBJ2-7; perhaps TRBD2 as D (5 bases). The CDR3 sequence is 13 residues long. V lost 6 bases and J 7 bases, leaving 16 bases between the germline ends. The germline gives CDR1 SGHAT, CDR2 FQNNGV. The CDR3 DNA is TGTGCCAGCAGGCCTGCGGGTCGCGGTGAGCAGTACTTC. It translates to CASRPAGRGEQYF.

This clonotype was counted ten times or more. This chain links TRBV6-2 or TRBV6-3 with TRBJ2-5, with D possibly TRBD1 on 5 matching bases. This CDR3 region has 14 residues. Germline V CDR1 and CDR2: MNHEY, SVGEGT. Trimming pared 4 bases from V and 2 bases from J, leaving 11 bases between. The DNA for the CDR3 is TGTGCCAGCAGTTTTGGCAGGACACAAGAGACCCAGTACTTC. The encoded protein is CASSFGRTQETQYF.

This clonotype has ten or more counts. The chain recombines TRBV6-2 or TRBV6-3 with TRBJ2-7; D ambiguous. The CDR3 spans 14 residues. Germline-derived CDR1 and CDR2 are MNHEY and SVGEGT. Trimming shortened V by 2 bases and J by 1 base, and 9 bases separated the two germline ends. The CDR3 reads CASSYGGTSYEQYF. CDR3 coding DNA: TGTGCCAGCAGTTACGGCGGCACTTCCTACGAGCAGTACTTC.

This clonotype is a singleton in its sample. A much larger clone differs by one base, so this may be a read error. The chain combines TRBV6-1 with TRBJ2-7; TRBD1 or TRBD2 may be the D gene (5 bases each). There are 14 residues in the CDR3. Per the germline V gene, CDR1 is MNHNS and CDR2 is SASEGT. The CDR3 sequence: CTSRDRTVIYEQYF. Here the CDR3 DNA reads TGTACCAGCAGGGACCGGACTGTCATCTACGAGCAGTACTTC.

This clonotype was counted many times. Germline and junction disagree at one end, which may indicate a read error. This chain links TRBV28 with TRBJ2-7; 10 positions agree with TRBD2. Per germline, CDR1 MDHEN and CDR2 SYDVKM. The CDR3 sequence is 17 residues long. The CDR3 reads CASSIPGLAGASHEQYF. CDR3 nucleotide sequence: TGTGCCAGCAGTATACCCGGGCTAGCGGGAGCCTCCCACGAGCAGTACTTC.

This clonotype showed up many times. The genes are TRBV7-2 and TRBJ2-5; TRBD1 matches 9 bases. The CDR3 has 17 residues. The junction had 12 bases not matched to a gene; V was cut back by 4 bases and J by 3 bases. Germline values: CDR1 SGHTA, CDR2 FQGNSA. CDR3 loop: CASSYPGQGKEKETQYF. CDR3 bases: TGTGCCAGCAGCTATCCCGGACAGGGGAAGGAAAAAGAGACCCAGTACTTC.

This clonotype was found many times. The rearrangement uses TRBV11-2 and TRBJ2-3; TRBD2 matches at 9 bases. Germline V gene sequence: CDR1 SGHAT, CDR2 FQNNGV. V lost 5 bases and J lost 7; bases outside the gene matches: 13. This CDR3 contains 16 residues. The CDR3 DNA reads TGTGCCAGCAGCCTCCCGAGCCTAGCGGGGAAACATACGCAGTATTTT. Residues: CASSLPSLAGKHTQYF.

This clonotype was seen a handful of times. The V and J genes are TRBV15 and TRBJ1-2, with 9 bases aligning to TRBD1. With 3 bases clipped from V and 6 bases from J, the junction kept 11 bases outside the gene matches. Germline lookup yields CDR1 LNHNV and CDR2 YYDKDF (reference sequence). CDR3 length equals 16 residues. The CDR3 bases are TGTGCCACCAGCAGCCCTACACCCCGGACAGGGGATGGCTACACCTTC. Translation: CATSSPTPRTGDGYTF.

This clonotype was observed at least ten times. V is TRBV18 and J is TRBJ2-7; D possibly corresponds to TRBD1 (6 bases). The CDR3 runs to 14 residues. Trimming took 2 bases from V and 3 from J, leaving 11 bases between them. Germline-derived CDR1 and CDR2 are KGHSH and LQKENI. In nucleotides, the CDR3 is TGTGCCAGCTCACCAAGTGGGACACTCTACGAGCAGTACTTC. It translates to CASSPSGTLYEQYF.

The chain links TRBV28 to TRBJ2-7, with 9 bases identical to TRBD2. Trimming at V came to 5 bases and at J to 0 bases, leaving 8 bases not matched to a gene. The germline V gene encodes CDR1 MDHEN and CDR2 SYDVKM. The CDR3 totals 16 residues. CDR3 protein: CASSSAGTSFSYEQYF. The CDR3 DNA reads TGTGCCAGCAGTAGCGCCGGGACTAGCTTCTCCTACGAGCAGTACTTC.

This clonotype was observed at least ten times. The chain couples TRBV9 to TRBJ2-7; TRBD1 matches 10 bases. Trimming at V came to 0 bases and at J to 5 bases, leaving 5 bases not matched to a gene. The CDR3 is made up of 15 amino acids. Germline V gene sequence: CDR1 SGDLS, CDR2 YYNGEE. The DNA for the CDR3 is TGTGCCAGCAGCGTAGGGGGACAGGGGCTCAACGAGCAGTACTTC. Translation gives CASSVGGQGLNEQYF.

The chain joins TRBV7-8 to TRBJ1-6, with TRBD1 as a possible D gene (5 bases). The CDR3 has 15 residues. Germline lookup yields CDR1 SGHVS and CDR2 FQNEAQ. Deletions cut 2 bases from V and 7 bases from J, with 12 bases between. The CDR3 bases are TGTGCCAGCAGCTTAACGCAGGGCGGGAATTCACCCCTCCACTTT. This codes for CASSLTQGGNSPLHF.